This TCR beta chain was identified in a study of blood T cell repertoires in COVID-19. The wider study: Researchers got acute and convalescent COVID-19 samples from the United States, Italy and Spain. PBMCs, B-cell-depleted T cells, or T cells provided the cDNA or gDNA that made up the material.

In the study's own analysis: Amplifying reference gene primers gave estimates of nucleated cell counts. Produced via immunoSEQ multiplex PCR; TCRdb's table is partial and in-frame only. V and J calls and clone size are copied from that table; D and trimming were computed from the DNA. The sample lists a few hundred thousand clones, 80% to 90% seen once, with 1% in the top ten. From germline, CDR1 is MNHEY and CDR2 SVGAGI. V lost 6 bases to trimming and J lost 1 base, with 9 bases between them. This CDR3 is built from 13 residues. Sequencing used peripheral blood. The TCR sequence derives from a man between 50 and 59 years old with active or convalescent COVID-19. This chain connects TRBV6-5 to TRBJ1-2; D might be TRBD1 (6 bases). The CDR3 is CASRLRGNYGYTF. Written as DNA, the CDR3 is TGTGCCAGCAGACTCAGGGGTAACTATGGCTACACCTTC.